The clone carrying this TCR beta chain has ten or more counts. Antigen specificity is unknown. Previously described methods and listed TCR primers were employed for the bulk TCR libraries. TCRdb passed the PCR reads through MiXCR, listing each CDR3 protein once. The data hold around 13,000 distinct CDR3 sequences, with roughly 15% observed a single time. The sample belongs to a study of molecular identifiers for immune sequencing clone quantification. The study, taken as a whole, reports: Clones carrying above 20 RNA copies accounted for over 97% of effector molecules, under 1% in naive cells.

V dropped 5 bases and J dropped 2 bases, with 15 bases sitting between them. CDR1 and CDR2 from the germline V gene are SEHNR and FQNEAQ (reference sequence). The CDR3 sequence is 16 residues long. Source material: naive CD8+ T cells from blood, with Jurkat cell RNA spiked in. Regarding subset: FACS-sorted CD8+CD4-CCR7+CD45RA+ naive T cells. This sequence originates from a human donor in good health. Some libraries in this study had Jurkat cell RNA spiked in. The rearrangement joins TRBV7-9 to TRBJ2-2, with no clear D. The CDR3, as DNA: TGTGCCAGCAGCCCCCGCTCTGGCAGAAACACCGGGGAGCTGTTTTTT. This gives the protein CASSPRSGRNTGELFF.